This TCR beta chain emerged from a study of T cell responses to AZD1222 COVID-19 vaccine. General study results and limits: Most donors were white British, females outnumbered males, and clonal diversity was possibly underestimated. Repertoires were sampled only after the peak T cell response. With two AZD1222 doses given, Spike-specific TCR breadth and depth both rose.

In this sample, this clone turned up once. Antigen unknown. This CDR3 has 18 amino acids. The germline V gene encodes CDR1 MGHRA and CDR2 YSYEKL. V gave up 4 bases and J gave up 1 base; unmatched junction bases: 13. Method: immunoSEQ multiplex PCR; TCRdb's copy keeps in-frame clones and lacks some. The repertoire holds 130,000 to 150,000 clones, with roughly 87% as singletons. This sequence originates from an adult who received the AZD1222 COVID-19 vaccine. The starting material was peripheral blood, obtained 28 days after the second AZD1222 dose. This chain uses TRBV4-1 with TRBJ1-5; 7 bases agree with TRBD1. The CDR3 DNA is TGCGCCAGCAGCCTCTGGGACAGCCCGGACCCGAGCAATCAGCCCCAGCATTTT. Translating gives CASSLWDSPDPSNQPQHF.